This T cell receptor beta chain was documented in a study of cytomegalovirus exposure and HLA in healthy donors. Study conclusions and caveats: TCR beta chains associated with HLA were, in a later analysis, more clonally expanded than equally common others.

As concerns this clone: Its antigen is currently unknown.

Germline CDR1 and CDR2: MNHEY and SVGAGI. V lost 2 bases and J lost 6, with 17 bases in between. The CDR3 is 15 amino acids. The PCR made use of 60 Vbeta and 13 Jbeta primers. Sequenced by immunoSEQ multiplex PCR; TCRdb stores in-frame clones only, minus some. This sample has under 200,000 clones, with roughly 85% found just once. The V and J genes are TRBV6-5 and TRBJ2-7; a possible D gene is TRBD2 (6 bases). The source material was PBMCs. The sequence derives from a woman aged 35 to 49 in good health and CMV-seronegative. DNA for the CDR3: TGTGCCAGCAGTTACGGGGGGACCATGTACTCCGAGCAGTACTTC. It is translated as CASSYGGTMYSEQYF.